A single sample gave rise to the 32 T cell receptor beta chains below, sequenced in a study of immune heterogeneity within non-small cell lung tumors. Each sample used 550 to 650 ng of genomic DNA from bulk tumor tissue. Several far-apart biopsies were taken per primary tumor during surgery. These patients got curative surgery after being newly diagnosed with untreated non-small cell lung cancer. With 32 V and 13 J primers, multiplex PCR amplified the TCR beta CDR3. Each CDR3 protein gets one entry after TCRdb re-called the multiplex PCR reads with MiXCR. The sample lists some 13,000 distinct CDR3 sequences, 23% occurring once. Sequencing was carried out using lung tumor tissue. The receptor set was obtained from a man aged 45 to 65 with non-small cell lung cancer.

This clonotype has only a few counts. The chain combines TRBV7-3 with TRBJ2-1; 10 bases align to TRBD2. Germline lookup yields CDR1 SGHTA and CDR2 FQGTGA. The trim removed 2 bases at V and 7 bases at J, leaving 5 bases unmatched. The CDR3 is 15 residues long. The CDR3: CASSLASGGGNEQFF. CDR3 bases: TGTGCCAGCAGCTTAGCCAGCGGGGGGGGGAATGAGCAGTTCTTC.

In its sample, this clonotype was seen many times. The chain is built from TRBV11-3 and TRBJ2-3; D not certain. The CDR3 contains 13 residues. Looked up from germline, CDR1 is SGHNT and CDR2 is YENEEA. Between the trimmed V and J ends, which lost 4 bases and 3 bases, there was a span of 8 bases. Written as DNA, the CDR3 is TGTGCCAGCAGCTCTAGTTTTACAGATACGCAGTATTTT. This codes for CASSSSFTDTQYF. Filled out from reference TRBV11-3 and TRBJ2-3, the complete variable domain reads EAGVVQSPRYKIIEKKQPVAFWCNPISGHNTLYWYLQNLGQGPELLIRYENEEAVDDSQLPKDRFSAERLKGVDSTLKIQPAELGDSAVYLCASSSSFTDTQYFGPGTRLTVL.

The chain uses TRBV19 and TRBJ2-3; 8 positions match TRBD1. The CDR3 has 16 residues. The V segment lost 4 bases and the J segment 1 base; nucleotides outside the gene matches: 7. CDR1 and CDR2 (germline): LNHDA, SQIVND (reference sequence). Written as DNA, the CDR3 is TGTGCCAGTAGTACGCACCCGGGACAGGGCACAGATACGCAGTATTTT. Residues: CASSTHPGQGTDTQYF.

With regard to this clonotype: This CDR3 fails to terminate in the conserved phenylalanine or tryptophan, so it likely reflects a read error. The chain links TRBV7-2 to TRBJ1-6, with D tentatively TRBD1 (5 bases). This CDR3 is 15 amino acids long. The germline CDR1 and CDR2 sequences are SGHTA and FQGNSA. The CDR3 is CSSSPRQGSGSPLHI. CDR3 sequence (DNA): TGTTCCAGCAGCCCCCGTCAGGGTTCAGGTTCACCCCTCCACATT.

A note on this clonotype: The conserved phenylalanine or tryptophan is not found at the CDR3 terminus, so this likely reflects a read error. The chain carries TRBV12-3 or TRBV12-4 and TRBJ2-1, with D perhaps TRBD1 or TRBD2 (5 bases each). Trimming shortened V by 2 bases and J by 3 bases, and 11 bases separated the two germline ends. This CDR3 region has 15 residues. The CDR3 DNA follows: TGTGCCAGCAGTTTATCCCGGGACCGCTACAATGAGCAGTTCTCC. Protein sequence: CASSLSRDRYNEQFS.

In its sample, this clonotype is medium-sized. The CDR3 sequence: CASSGGGGPEQYF. The CDR3 nucleotides read TGTGCCAGCTCGGGAGGGGGGGGACCCGAGCAGTACTTC. V usage is TRBV12-3 or TRBV12-4 and J usage is TRBJ2-7, with TRBD2 matching 8 bases. The CDR3 consists of 13 residues. Trimming at V came to 8 bases and at J to 6 bases, leaving 9 bases not matched to a gene.

This clonotype was seen at least ten times. This chain uses TRBV2 with TRBJ2-1; 7 positions match TRBD2. Germline values: CDR1 SNHLY, CDR2 FYNNEI. The CDR3 is 19 residues long. Losses at the gene ends were 5 bases for V and 5 bases for J; bases not matched to a gene: 21. Here the CDR3 DNA reads TGTGCCAGCAGTCGAGTGGGAGGGTCCGGCGGGAGAGGGGACAATGAGCAGTTCTTC. Translating it yields CASSRVGGSGGRGDNEQFF.

This clonotype was found many times. The chain combines TRBV20-1 with TRBJ2-7, with D unclear. The V end was cut by 8 bases, the J end by 2 bases, with 19 bases between. Germline V gene sequence: CDR1 DFQATT, CDR2 SNEGSKA (reference sequence). The CDR3 length is 14 residues. The CDR3: CSSRLSSKTYEQYF. The CDR3, as DNA: TGCAGTTCCCGACTGTCCTCCAAAACCTACGAGCAGTACTTC.

By sample share, this clonotype is medium-sized. The J gene is TRBJ1-6, the V gene TRBV2; 9 bases map to TRBD1. Germline CDR1 is SNHLY and CDR2 is FYNNEI. The CDR3 covers 14 residues. V was clipped by 6 bases and J by 10 bases; unmatched bases: 7. The CDR3 here is CASRTGTGRSPLHF. Written as DNA, the CDR3 is TGTGCCAGCAGGACCGGGACAGGGAGGTCACCCCTCCACTTT.

This clonotype was picked up many times. The chain joins TRBV9 to TRBJ2-7; 9 bases fit TRBD2. The CDR3 is 15 residues long. The ends lost 0 bases at V and 5 bases at J; junction bases unmatched: 6. Germline assignment: CDR1 SGDLS and CDR2 YYNGEE. CDR3 residues: CASSVGIAGVHEQYF. The CDR3 DNA reads TGTGCCAGCAGCGTAGGGATAGCGGGAGTTCACGAGCAGTACTTC.

By sample share, this clonotype is medium-sized. V is TRBV6-1 and J is TRBJ1-2; D gene ambiguous. The CDR3 sequence is 15 residues long. Germline V gene lookup returns CDR1 MNHNS and CDR2 SASEGT. With 5 bases removed from V and 7 bases from J, the gap between germline ends came to 20 bases. The CDR3 nucleotides read TGTGCCAGCAGTCCCTCGGGCAACCTCTATGGTGGCTACACCTTC. This sequence encodes CASSPSGNLYGGYTF.

About this clonotype: Germline and junction disagree at one end, which may indicate a read error. The rearrangement uses TRBV20-1 and TRBJ1-2; D is uncertain. The CDR3 sequence is 14 residues long. The germline gives CDR1 DFQATT, CDR2 SNEGSKA (reference sequence). The CDR3 here is CIARGGQNNYGYTF. As DNA, the CDR3 is TGCATTGCTAGAGGAGGGCAGAATAACTATGGCTACACTTTC.

Within the sample, this clonotype is medium-sized. The chain links TRBV5-1 to TRBJ2-3, with D uncertain. The ends were cut back, 4 bases at V and 6 bases at J, with 15 bases in the middle. The CDR3 has 14 amino acids. Looked up from germline, CDR1 is SGHRS and CDR2 is YFSETQ. The CDR3 region is CASSPTTATDTQYF. DNA of the CDR3: TGCGCCAGCAGCCCGACAACGGCTACCGATACGCAGTATTTT.

This clonotype was recorded at least ten times. The rearrangement uses TRBV6-1 and TRBJ2-3; 10 nucleotides line up with TRBD2. The trim removed 5 bases at V and 2 bases at J, leaving 1 base unmatched. CDR3 size: 14 residues. Germline V gene sequence: CDR1 MNHNS, CDR2 SASEGT. Written as DNA, the CDR3 is TGTGCCAGCAGTAGCGGGAGGGCCACAGATACGCAGTATTTT. Its translation: CASSSGRATDTQYF.

By sample fraction, this clonotype is medium-sized (0.01 to 0.1%). The chain links TRBV24-1 to TRBJ1-1, with D possibly matching TRBD1 (6 bases). This CDR3 region has 16 residues. V was cut by 1 base and J by 4 bases, with 15 bases left in between. Germline loops: CDR1 KGHDR, CDR2 SFDVKD. This chain's CDR3 is CATSDFPIGQSTEAFF. The DNA for the CDR3 is TGTGCCACCAGTGATTTCCCGATAGGACAGAGCACTGAAGCTTTCTTT.

This clonotype was seen only a few times. The chain combines TRBV9 with TRBJ2-3; D unresolved. Germline loops: CDR1 SGDLS, CDR2 YYNGEE. V was trimmed by 3 bases and J by 9 bases, leaving 17 bases between them. This CDR3 has 14 residues. CDR3 sequence: CASSASRTAVTQYF. CDR3 DNA: TGTGCCAGCAGCGCCAGTCGGACGGCGGTAACGCAGTATTTT. The full variable domain, rest sourced from reference TRBV9 and TRBJ2-3, is DSGVTQTPKHLITATGQRVTLRCSPRSGDLSVYWYQQSLDQGLQFLIQYYNGEERAKGNILERFSAQQFPDLHSELNLSSLELGDSALYFCASSASRTAVTQYFGPGTRLTVL.

This rearrangement joins TRBV28 to TRBJ2-3, with D possibly matching TRBD2 (6 bases). Germline-derived CDR1 and CDR2 are MDHEN and SYDVKM. The CDR3 is made up of 14 amino acids. V dropped 8 bases and J dropped 1 base, with 13 bases sitting between them. The CDR3 nucleotides read TGTGCCAGCGGACTAACGGGCCGCACAGATACGCAGTATTTT. Its translation: CASGLTGRTDTQYF.

By frequency in the sample, this clonotype is medium-sized (0.01 to 0.1%). This chain uses TRBV6-1 with TRBJ1-5; 9 bases line up with TRBD1. This CDR3 contains 12 residues. J was trimmed by 8 bases and V by 6 bases; bases with no gene match: 2. Germline CDR1 and CDR2: MNHNS and SASEGT. The CDR3, as DNA: TGTGCCAGCAGACGGACAGGGGAGCCCCAGCATTTT. This sequence encodes CASRRTGEPQHF.

By sample fraction, this clonotype is medium-sized (0.01 to 0.1%). The J gene is TRBJ1-5, the V gene TRBV6-1, with 8 nucleotides matching TRBD1. This CDR3 is built from 15 residues. Looked up from germline, CDR1 is MNHNS and CDR2 is SASEGT. V lost 0 bases and J lost 7; bases outside the gene matches: 5. The CDR3 here is CASSEAGTGWQPQHF. CDR3 in DNA: TGTGCCAGCAGTGAAGCAGGGACAGGTTGGCAGCCCCAGCATTTT.

Within the sample, this clonotype is medium-sized. The CDR3 region has the DNA TGTGCCAGCAGCCCACAGGGCTCTGGGGCCAACGTCCTGACTTTC. Translated, it gives CASSPQGSGANVLTF. The chain joins TRBV12-3 or TRBV12-4 to TRBJ2-6, with a possible D match to TRBD1 (6 bases). The CDR3 totals 15 residues. V shed 6 bases and J shed 0 bases, with 9 bases lying between them.

Worth noting for this clonotype: Possible read error: a much larger clone is one base away. V gene TRBV7-2 combines with J gene TRBJ1-1; D uncertain. The V gene's germline CDR1 is SGHTA and CDR2 FQGNSA. This CDR3 is 14 amino acids long. V dropped 3 bases and J dropped 0 bases, with 8 bases sitting between them. CDR3 sequence: CASSFNRVNTEAFF. The CDR3 nucleotides are TGTGCCAGCAGCTTTAACCGGGTGAACACTGAAGCTTTCTTT.

In its sample, this clonotype is large. The chain joins TRBV6-1 to TRBJ1-6; D may be TRBD1 (5 bases). The V and J ends lost 0 bases and 7 bases respectively, with 13 bases between them. The germline V gene has CDR1 MNHNS and CDR2 SASEGT. CDR3 length: 16 residues. The CDR3 sequence is CASSEAYRNRNSPLHF. The CDR3 DNA follows: TGTGCCAGCAGTGAAGCGTACAGGAACCGCAATTCACCCCTCCACTTT.

This clonotype was seen only a few times. A much larger clone lies one base from this, so it may be a read error. The chain employs TRBV5-1 and TRBJ2-7, with 7 positions matching TRBD1. Unmatched junction bases numbered 3, after V lost 0 bases and J lost 3 bases. CDR3 size: 14 residues. Per germline, CDR1 SGHRS and CDR2 YFSETQ. The CDR3, as DNA: TGCGCCAGCAGCTTGGGACAGGGATACTACGAGCAGTACTTC. It encodes CASSLGQGYYEQYF.

There are a few counts of this clonotype. The CDR3 DNA sequence: TGTGCCAGCAGCCCGACAGGGGGAAGTACCGGGGAGCTGTTTTTT. Encoded protein: CASSPTGGSTGELFF. V is TRBV7-8 and J is TRBJ2-2; 9 nucleotides align to TRBD1. V shed 5 bases, J shed 5 bases, and the junction held 6 bases outside the gene matches. This CDR3 has 15 residues. CDR1 is SGHVS, CDR2 FQNEAQ, per germline.

Regarding this clonotype: Just one base apart from a much larger clone, this may be a read error. The J gene is TRBJ2-1, the V gene TRBV7-3, with D maybe TRBD1 (6 bases). Looked up from germline, CDR1 is SGHTA and CDR2 is FQGTGA. The V end was cut by 5 bases, the J end by 3 bases, with 14 bases between. CDR3 length equals 15 residues. Here the CDR3 reads CASSPGQCGYNEQFF. The CDR3 DNA reads as TGTGCCAGCAGCCCCGGACAGTGTGGCTACAATGAGCAGTTCTTC.

The J gene is TRBJ1-1, the V gene TRBV29-1; no definite D call. The CDR3 consists of 15 residues. The germline V and J ends were trimmed by 5 bases and 0 bases, with 16 bases remaining between them. Germline values: CDR1 SQVTM, CDR2 ANQGSEA. CDR3: CSVPRLRTMNTEAFF. CDR3 DNA sequence: TGCAGCGTTCCCAGGTTACGGACGATGAACACTGAAGCTTTCTTT.

Relative to its sample, this clonotype is medium-sized. V is TRBV12-5 and J is TRBJ2-1; 8 bases align to TRBD2. V was pared by 1 base and J by 1 base, with 3 bases of the junction left unmatched. The CDR3 extends over 16 amino acids. Germline V gives CDR1 LGHNT, CDR2 FRNRAP. CDR3 sequence: CASGLGLAQSYNEQFF. As DNA, the CDR3 is TGTGCTAGTGGTTTGGGACTAGCGCAATCCTACAATGAGCAGTTCTTC.

In this sample, this clonotype turned up many times. V is TRBV3-1 and J is TRBJ2-3; a weak D match, TRBD2 (7 bases). V was shortened by 3 bases and J by 4 bases, with 11 bases between the two germline ends. CDR3 length: 14 residues. CDR1 is LGHDT and CDR2 is YNNKEL in the germline V gene (reference sequence). CDR3 residues: CASSQGGGADTQYF. CDR3 coding DNA: TGTGCCAGCAGCCAGGGCGGGGGCGCAGATACGCAGTATTTT.

This clonotype showed up many times. The J gene is TRBJ2-1, the V gene TRBV7-9, with 7 positions matching TRBD1. Germline values: CDR1 SEHNR, CDR2 FQNEAQ (reference sequence). V trimming: 4 bases; J trimming: 2 bases; junction bases outside the gene matches: 5. CDR3 length equals 15 residues. The chain's CDR3 is CASSSDRDPYNEQFF. For the CDR3, the DNA is TGTGCCAGCAGCTCAGACAGGGACCCCTACAATGAGCAGTTCTTC.

This clonotype was seen at least ten times. The rearrangement uses TRBV20-1 and TRBJ2-1; D may be TRBD2 (6 bases). Germline-derived CDR1 and CDR2 are DFQATT and SNEGSKA (reference sequence). This CDR3 has 12 residues. V lost 5 bases and J lost 8, with 13 bases in between. The CDR3: CSAARRADEQFF. The CDR3 nucleotides read TGCAGTGCTGCTCGGAGGGCTGATGAGCAGTTCTTC.

This clonotype was detected many times. The chain recombines TRBV15 with TRBJ2-7; TRBD2 matches 7 bases. Germline V gene data show CDR1 as LNHNV and CDR2 as YYDKDF (reference sequence). The CDR3 sequence is 16 residues long. J lost 4 bases, V lost 0 bases, and 9 bases had no gene match. The DNA for the CDR3 is TGTGCCACCAGCAGAGAATTGGCTAGCGGAGAGTACGAGCAGTACTTC. This translates into CATSRELASGEYEQYF.

This chain joins TRBV12-3 or TRBV12-4 and TRBJ2-7; maybe TRBD2 (6 bases). Trimming removed 4 bases from V and 7 bases from J, with 20 bases in between. The CDR3 totals 15 residues. The CDR3 DNA reads as TGTGCCAGCAGTTCTTTGCCCGGGAGTAGCTTGGAGCAGTACTTC. Encoded protein: CASSSLPGSSLEQYF.